The T cell receptor beta chain under discussion was sequenced for a study of cytomegalovirus exposure and HLA in healthy donors. This clone came up a few times. The target antigen is unknown. Germline V gives CDR1 SGHVS, CDR2 FNYEAQ. This CDR3 contains 12 residues. The V gene lost 4 bases and the J gene lost 5 bases, with 8 bases spanning the gap. The study's findings and limits: Cytomegalovirus association was listed for about 160 TCR beta chains. In the analysis, some V segments, TRBV6-2 and TRBV6-3 included, were excluded as indistinguishable. Among donors in an Asian-associated ancestry cluster, a later analysis reportedly found fewer N-insertions than the roughly 670-donor mean.

Vbeta (60) and Jbeta (13) primers were used in the PCR. Some clones are missing from TCRdb's copy, which holds only in-frame ones; the method was immunoSEQ multiplex PCR. The table records some 45,000 clones, 50% of them present only once. Sequencing was carried out using PBMCs. This TCR came from a human donor in good health. The chain is built from TRBV7-6 and TRBJ1-1, with a possible D match to TRBD1 (5 bases). CDR3 amino acids: CASSSGRTEAFF. The CDR3 DNA sequence: TGTGCCAGCAGCTCAGGGAGGACTGAAGCTTTCTTT.